The 20 T cell receptor beta chains reported below all come from one sample, sequenced in a study of vaccination and CD4 T cells after COVID-19. The treatment: roughly 10-day PBMC culture with coronavirus spike peptide pools or control peptides (ViraFEST assay). Cultured CD4+ T cells had their DNA profiled by the Oncomine TCR Beta short-read assay. TCRdb re-derived calls from the PCR reads in MiXCR, one entry per CDR3 protein. The table includes about 8,300 distinct CDR3 sequences, under 80% detected once. Antigens for these TCRs are unknown. The sequenced sample was CD4+ T cells from blood, cultured in vitro. These receptors were taken from a human donor who had recovered from COVID-19.

The CDR3 DNA reads as TGTGCCAGCAGCTTAATAGTCGGACCTCCAAGATGGGATGAGCAGTTCTTC. It is translated as CASSLIVGPPRWDEQFF. The V and J genes are TRBV7-9 and TRBJ2-1; unclear D gene. The germline CDR1 and CDR2 sequences are SEHNR and FQNEAQ (reference sequence). The CDR3 totals 17 residues. Deletions cut 2 bases from V and 8 bases from J, with 22 bases between.

The V call is TRBV20-1, the J call TRBJ2-3; 10 bases fit TRBD1. With V trimmed by 2 bases and J by 5 bases, 10 bases remained unmatched. Per the germline V gene, CDR1 is DFQATT and CDR2 is SNEGSKA (reference sequence). This CDR3 contains 16 residues. The CDR3 coding sequence is TGCAGTGCTAGACCCGGACAGGGGGGATGGAGAGATACGCAGTATTTT. This encodes CSARPGQGGWRDTQYF.

The chain uses TRBV20-1 and TRBJ2-7, with 10 bases fitting TRBD2. V shed 3 bases, J shed 3 bases, and the junction held 5 bases outside the gene matches. Germline lookup yields CDR1 DFQATT and CDR2 SNEGSKA (reference sequence). CDR3 length: 14 amino acids. CDR3 coding DNA: TGCAGTGCTAGGAGCGGGAGGGCCTTCTACGAGCAGTACTTC. Protein sequence: CSARSGRAFYEQYF.

The chain is built from TRBV18 and TRBJ1-2; 9 nucleotides align to TRBD1. The CDR3 loop spans 16 amino acids. Trimming removed 0 bases from V and 6 bases from J; junction bases left unmatched: 8. In germline, CDR1 is KGHSH, CDR2 LQKENI. This CDR3 is CASSPPGLTGGDGYTF. The CDR3 DNA is TGTGCCAGCTCACCACCCGGCTTAACAGGGGGCGATGGCTACACCTTC.

The chain carries TRBV7-6 and TRBJ2-7; TRBD1 matches 7 bases. The CDR3 consists of 12 residues. In germline, CDR1 is SGHVS, CDR2 FNYEAQ. V was clipped by 5 bases and J by 6 bases; unmatched bases: 4. CDR3 loop: CASSPRDSEQYF. The DNA of the CDR3 is TGTGCCAGCAGCCCCAGGGACAGCGAGCAGTACTTC.

The chain carries TRBV10-3 and TRBJ1-6, with 8 bases identical to TRBD1. The J segment lost 10 bases and the V segment lost 10 bases, leaving 9 bases of the junction unmatched. CDR1 and CDR2 from the germline V gene are ENHRY and SYGVKD. This CDR3 has 13 amino acids. The CDR3 region is CANKQGDRSPLHF. CDR3 coding DNA: TGTGCCAATAAACAGGGGGACAGGTCACCCCTCCACTTT.

The V call is TRBV15, the J call TRBJ2-5; 11 nucleotides agree with TRBD2. V dropped 1 base and J dropped 7; count of bases not matched to a gene: 2. Germline V CDR1 and CDR2: LNHNV, YYDKDF (reference sequence). This CDR3 spans 14 amino acids. The DNA for the CDR3 is TGTGCCACCAGCAGAGTTGGGACTAGCGGGACCCAGTACTTC. It translates to CATSRVGTSGTQYF.

The gene calls are TRBV7-6 and TRBJ1-2; D ambiguous. Looked up from germline, CDR1 is SGHVS and CDR2 is FNYEAQ. With 5 bases removed from V and 5 bases from J, the gap between germline ends came to 21 bases. This CDR3 region has 16 residues. The CDR3 nucleotides read TGTGCCAGCAGCCCAGCCCCCCAAGGGATCGGATATGGCTACACCTTC. Its translation: CASSPAPQGIGYGYTF.

DNA of the CDR3: TGTGCCAGCAGAACTCCAGGGGGCGGCAACGAGCAGTACTTC. Translation gives CASRTPGGGNEQYF. V is TRBV28 and J is TRBJ2-7; TRBD1 matches at 8 bases. The CDR3 has 14 amino acids. The V gene's germline CDR1 is MDHEN and CDR2 SYDVKM. V lost 6 bases and J lost 5; bases outside the gene matches: 9.

This clonotype was recorded once. The rearrangement links TRBV28 to TRBJ1-5, with 7 bases identical to TRBD1. Germline V lookup: CDR1 MDHEN, CDR2 SYDVKM. V lost 4 bases, J lost 1 base, and 13 bases stayed unmatched. The CDR3 is 18 residues long. The CDR3 sequence: CASSSTHLRQGSNQPQHF. CDR3 nucleotide sequence: TGTGCCAGCAGTTCGACGCACCTTAGACAGGGCAGCAATCAGCCCCAGCATTTT.

This chain uses TRBV30 with TRBJ1-5; D ambiguous. The CDR3 extends over 13 amino acids. With 2 bases removed from V and 2 bases from J, the gap between germline ends came to 7 bases. The germline gives CDR1 GTSNPN, CDR2 SVGIG (reference sequence). The CDR3 bases are TGTGCCTGGAGTTTGATACGCAATCAGCCCCAGCATTTT. This codes for CAWSLIRNQPQHF.

The rearrangement uses TRBV6-1 and TRBJ1-2; TRBD1 is a possible D gene (6 bases). Looked up from germline, CDR1 is MNHNS and CDR2 is SASEGT. The CDR3 loop spans 12 amino acids. The V gene lost 7 bases and the J gene lost 7 bases, with 13 bases spanning the gap. This CDR3 is CASTQGGIGYTF. CDR3 in DNA: TGTGCCAGCACACAGGGCGGTATTGGCTACACCTTC.

This clonotype appeared a few times. This sequence joins TRBV19 and TRBJ2-1, with 7 bases identical to TRBD2. This CDR3 is built from 13 residues. With V trimmed by 1 base and J by 9 bases, 3 bases remained unmatched. Germline V lookup: CDR1 LNHDA, CDR2 SQIVND (reference sequence). CDR3 in amino acids: CASSIVREGEQFF. DNA of the CDR3: TGTGCCAGTAGTATAGTCAGGGAGGGTGAGCAGTTCTTC. The entire variable domain, with the rest obtained from reference TRBV19 and TRBJ2-1, is as follows: DGGITQSPKYLFRKEGQNVTLSCEQNLNHDAMYWYRQDPGQGLRLIYYSQIVNDFQKGDIAEGYSVSREKKESFPLTVTSAQKNPTAFYLCASSIVREGEQFFGPGTRLTVL.

The rearrangement uses TRBV12-3 or TRBV12-4 and TRBJ1-2; D ambiguous. The CDR3 contains 15 residues. V was trimmed by 8 bases and J by 2 bases, leaving 18 bases between them. The CDR3 DNA sequence: TGTGCCAGCCCGCTCGGGCCCGGGCCCAACTATGGCTACACCTTC. Amino acids: CASPLGPGPNYGYTF.

The rearrangement links TRBV7-8 to TRBJ1-2, with unresolved D. V was trimmed by 3 bases and J by 1 base, leaving 15 bases between them. The length of the CDR3 is 16 residues. Germline CDR1 SGHVS, CDR2 FQNEAQ. This CDR3 is CASSLDTVPDNYGYTF. The CDR3 DNA reads as TGTGCCAGCAGCTTGGATACAGTGCCCGATAACTATGGCTACACCTTC.

V is TRBV7-8 and J is TRBJ1-2, with unresolved D. The CDR3 is 12 residues long. Germline V lookup: CDR1 SGHVS, CDR2 FQNEAQ. V lost 0 bases and J 14 bases, leaving 13 bases between the germline ends. The DNA of the CDR3 is TGTGCCAGCAGCTTAGCCGGGGTTCATAAGACCTTC. As protein: CASSLAGVHKTF.

The chain couples TRBV6-1 to TRBJ1-2, with D perhaps TRBD1 (6 bases). The length of the CDR3 is 16 residues. V lost 2 bases and J 4 bases, leaving 17 bases between the germline ends. The germline gives CDR1 MNHNS, CDR2 SASEGT. CDR3 in amino acids: CASSERGGREGYGYTF. CDR3 in DNA: TGTGCCAGCAGTGAAAGGGGGGGCAGGGAGGGCTATGGCTACACCTTC.

The chain joins TRBV29-1 to TRBJ1-1; 8 nucleotides agree with TRBD1. Per germline, CDR1 SQVTM and CDR2 ANQGSEA. The J segment lost 1 base and the V segment lost 7 bases, leaving 5 bases of the junction unmatched. This CDR3 is built from 13 residues. CDR3 protein: CSATGTGNTEAFF. The CDR3 DNA reads as TGCAGCGCTACCGGGACAGGGAACACTGAAGCTTTCTTT.

The chain uses TRBV6-4 and TRBJ2-3; D gene uncertain. V shed 3 bases and J shed 0 bases, with 4 bases lying between them. This CDR3 region has 13 residues. The germline V gene encodes CDR1 MRHNA and CDR2 SNTAGT. The CDR3 DNA follows: TGTGCCAGCAGTGATGGGAGCACAGATACGCAGTATTTT. The encoded protein is CASSDGSTDTQYF.

The rearrangement links TRBV7-8 to TRBJ1-1, with 7 bases identical to TRBD1. V shed 4 bases, J shed 5 bases, and the junction held 13 bases outside the gene matches. The CDR3 has 16 amino acids. Looked up from germline, CDR1 is SGHVS and CDR2 is FQNEAQ. The CDR3 spells CASSSDLRGLRTEAFF. For the CDR3, the DNA is TGTGCCAGCAGCTCCGACCTTAGGGGGCTTAGAACTGAAGCTTTCTTT. Full variable domain (missing parts from reference TRBV7-8 and TRBJ1-1): GAGVSQSPRYKVAKRGQDVALRCDPISGHVSLFWYQQALGQGPEFLTYFQNEAQLDKSGLPSDRFFAERPEGSVSTLKIQRTQQEDSAVYLCASSSDLRGLRTEAFFGQGTRLTVV.